Shown below are 6 T cell receptor beta chains from a single sample sequenced in a study of molecular identifiers for immune sequencing clone quantification. TCRdb passed the PCR reads through MiXCR, listing each CDR3 protein once. Of over 85,000 distinct CDR3 sequences detected, about 35% appear once; the ten largest clones hold over 8%. Sample: naive CD8+ T cells from blood, with Jurkat cell RNA spiked in. The subset here: FACS-sorted CD8+CD4-CCR7+CD45RA+ naive T cells. The origin of the receptors is a human donor in good health. Some libraries in this study had Jurkat cell RNA spiked in.

This clonotype was seen only a few times. The gene calls are TRBV7-9 and TRBJ2-7; D tentatively fits TRBD1 or TRBD2 (5 bases each). In germline, CDR1 is SEHNR, CDR2 FQNEAQ (reference sequence). The CDR3 has 15 residues. Trimming removed 8 bases from V and 2 bases from J, with 19 bases in between. CDR3 nucleotide sequence: TGTGCCAGCGGCCAAGCCGGGACCGAGACCTACGAGCAGTACTTC. This codes for CASGQAGTETYEQYF.

The V and J genes are TRBV7-9 and TRBJ2-1; D gene ambiguous. The ends were cut back, 1 base at V and 0 bases at J, with 13 bases in the middle. From germline, CDR1 is SEHNR and CDR2 FQNEAQ (reference sequence). This CDR3 spans 17 amino acids. The chain's CDR3 is CASSLVFSQSSYNEQFF. The CDR3, as DNA: TGTGCCAGCAGCTTAGTATTCTCTCAGAGCTCCTACAATGAGCAGTTCTTC.

The rearrangement links TRBV9 to TRBJ2-2; 8 bases fit TRBD2. CDR1 and CDR2 from the germline V gene are SGDLS and YYNGEE. V lost 7 bases and J lost 2; bases outside the gene matches: 4. This CDR3 has 14 residues. The CDR3 DNA sequence: TGTGCCAGCGAAACTAGCGGAAACACCGGGGAGCTGTTTTTT. This codes for CASETSGNTGELFF.

As to this clonotype: This may be a read error, as it is one base from a much larger clone. This is likely a read error, given that the CDR3 carries no conserved phenylalanine or tryptophan at its end. CDR3 bases: TGTGCCAGCAGTTTATTAGCGAGCACAGATACGCAGTATCTT. It is translated as CASSLLASTDTQYL. This chain uses TRBV28 with TRBJ2-3; perhaps TRBD2 as D (5 bases). V lost 1 base to trimming and J lost 0 bases, with 5 bases between them. Germline-derived CDR1 and CDR2 are MDHEN and SYDVKM. The CDR3 consists of 14 residues.

The rearrangement uses TRBV7-9 and TRBJ2-7, with D unclear. V lost 2 bases and J lost 0, with 8 bases in between. The CDR3 loop spans 14 amino acids. CDR1 is SEHNR and CDR2 is FQNEAQ in the germline V gene (reference sequence). In DNA, the CDR3 is TGTGCCAGCAGCTTATCCCTAGTCTCCTACGAGCAGTACTTC. It yields the protein CASSLSLVSYEQYF.

At least ten counts were recorded for this clonotype. The chain carries TRBV7-6 and TRBJ1-4; D is ambiguous. The CDR3 extends over 17 amino acids. CDR1 and CDR2 from the germline V gene are SGHVS and FNYEAQ. Between the trimmed V and J ends, which lost 5 bases and 0 bases, there was a span of 16 bases. CDR3 amino acids: CASSPVSPLATNEKLFF. Here the CDR3 DNA reads TGTGCCAGCAGCCCCGTCAGCCCTCTTGCAACTAATGAAAAACTGTTTTTT.